These T cell receptor beta chains were read from a single sample in a study of T cells in Graves' hyperthyroidism and ophthalmopathy. TCRdb re-derived calls from the multiplex PCR reads in MiXCR, one entry per CDR3 protein. Of approximately 95,000 distinct CDR3 sequences listed, 35% to 45% are singletons. Sequencing used peripheral blood or thyroid tissue (not recorded which). The receptors originated from a woman aged 30 to 39 with Graves' hyperthyroidism. The CDR3 runs from the conserved cysteine through the conserved F or W. A D gene is named only where the DNA matches it firmly. Only some rows state a clone size, as once, few, many or a class for expanded clones.

v_call: TRBV7-2
d_call: TRBD1
clone_size: few
j_call: TRBJ2-7
cdr3_aa: CASSTRGQGAYEQYF
cdr3_nt: TGTGCCAGCAGCACTAGGGGGCAGGGGGCCTACGAGCAGTACTTC

v_call: TRBV5-1
d_call: -
clone_size: many
j_call: TRBJ2-6
cdr3_aa: CASTLSLSGANVLTF
cdr3_nt: TGCGCCAGCACCCTGAGTTTATCTGGGGCCAACGTCCTGACTTTC

v_call: TRBV4-1
d_call: TRBD2
clone_size: many
j_call: TRBJ2-2
cdr3_aa: CASSHRTRAGELFF
cdr3_nt: TGCGCCAGCAGCCATCGGACTAGAGCCGGGGAGCTGTTTTTT

v_call: TRBV7-9
d_call: -
clone_size: -
j_call: TRBJ2-2
cdr3_aa: CASSFGQTNTGELFF
cdr3_nt: TGTGCCAGCAGCTTCGGACAGACGAACACCGGGGAGCTGTTTTTT

v_call: TRBV28
d_call: -
clone_size: -
j_call: TRBJ2-3
cdr3_aa: CASSLSWFGDTQYF
cdr3_nt: TGTGCCAGCAGTTTATCATGGTTTGGCGATACGCAGTATTTT

v_call: TRBV18
d_call: -
clone_size: many
j_call: TRBJ1-5
cdr3_aa: CASSLEYSNQPQHF
cdr3_nt: TGTGCCAGCTCACTGGAGTATAGCAATCAGCCCCAGCATTTT

v_call: TRBV2
d_call: TRBD1
clone_size: many
j_call: TRBJ1-5
cdr3_aa: CASGQELFYPQHF
cdr3_nt: TGTGCCAGTGGACAGGAGCTTTTTTATCCCCAGCATTTT

v_call: TRBV20-1
d_call: -
clone_size: -
j_call: TRBJ2-5
cdr3_aa: CSASGIRGRETQYF
cdr3_nt: TGCAGTGCGTCGGGTATAAGGGGAAGGGAGACCCAGTACTTC

v_call: TRBV2
d_call: -
clone_size: few
j_call: TRBJ1-4
cdr3_aa: CASTRATEKLFF
cdr3_nt: TGTGCCAGCACTAGGGCGACTGAAAAACTGTTTTTT

v_call: TRBV28
d_call: TRBD1
clone_size: many
j_call: TRBJ2-7
cdr3_aa: CASDRGHSYEQYF
cdr3_nt: TGTGCCAGTGACAGGGGACACTCCTACGAGCAGTACTTC